This T cell receptor beta chain was obtained from a study of OX40 agonist ivuxolimab in advanced cancers. Study background: Partial responses were observed in three patients, of whom one had hepatocellular carcinoma and two had cutaneous melanoma. Study-level points and caveats: At doses 0.1 to 3.0 mg/kg, CD4+ and CD8+ clones expanded.

This CDR3 region has 16 residues. Germline CDR1 reads MDHEN; CDR2 reads SYDVKM. The J segment lost 6 bases and the V segment lost 2 bases, leaving 12 bases of the junction unmatched. The method was immunoSEQ multiplex PCR; TCRdb's version includes in-frame clones alone and lacks a portion of them. Of about 85,000 clones in the sample, around 86% were seen once. Concerning this clone itself: Its specificity is not known.

The rearrangement uses TRBV28 and TRBJ1-1, with 7 bases aligning to TRBD1. This clonotype was obtained from an adult with an advanced solid tumor such as melanoma, head and neck, liver or kidney cancer. Sequencing used CD4+ or CD8+ T cells sorted from blood, obtained in a trial of the OX40 agonist ivuxolimab. CDR3 bases: TGTGCCAGCAGTTTAGTTCCCGGAGAGGGGGCGGCTGAAGCTTTCTTT. This encodes CASSLVPGEGAAEAFF.